This T cell receptor beta chain was captured by sequencing in a study of vaccination and CD4 T cells after COVID-19. The treatment here: roughly 11-day PBMC culture with coronavirus spike peptide pools or control peptides (ViraFEST assay). CD4+ T lymphocytes from the unexposed donor were collected before the COVID-19 pandemic (2011-2018). ViraFEST used peptide pools to expand antigen-specific T cells and subsequently sequenced their TCRs. The study sequenced cultured CD4+ T cell DNA using the Oncomine TCR Beta short-read assay. TCRdb re-analysed the PCR reads in MiXCR, keeping a single row per CDR3 protein. The data contain approximately 6,000 distinct CDR3 sequences, roughly 34% of them singletons. V was pared by 4 bases and J by 0 bases, with 18 bases between. Germline lookup yields CDR1 SEHNR and CDR2 FQNEAQ (reference sequence). The CDR3 is 17 residues long. The study's findings and limits: SARS-CoV-2-reactive clonotypes rose nonsignificantly, with the median going from 21 to 38.

This clonotype was seen a handful of times. Its antigen remains unidentified. The chain combines TRBV7-9 with TRBJ1-2, with D hard to call. The clonotype was recovered from a human donor in good health. Sequenced input: CD4+ T cells from blood, cultured in vitro. CDR3 bases: TGTGCCAGCAGCTCCGGGGTCGAGGGCGATGCTAACTATGGCTACACCTTC. This translates into CASSSGVEGDANYGYTF. Full variable domain (outside the CDR3, taken from reference TRBV7-9 and TRBJ1-2): DTGVSQNPRHKITKRGQNVTFRCDPISEHNRLYWYRQTLGQGPEFLTYFQNEAQLEKSRLLSDRFSAERPKGSFSTLEIQRTEQGDSAMYLCASSSGVEGDANYGYTFGSGTRLTVV.